This T cell receptor beta chain was sequenced in a study of blood T cell repertoires in COVID-19. The wider study: COVID-19 samples, acute and convalescent, were from the United States, Italy and Spain. Sources were T cells, B-cell-depleted T cells, or PBMCs; the material itself was cDNA or gDNA.

Authors' analysis steps: Estimates of nucleated cell counts were drawn from the amplification of reference gene primers. Profiling relied on immunoSEQ multiplex PCR, and the TCRdb table lists in-frame clones only, not all of them. That table furnishes V, J and clone size, whereas the DNA furnished D and trimming. This sample has about 130,000 clones, with more than 70% found just once. V was clipped by 5 bases and J by 1 base, with 14 bases between them. In germline, CDR1 is MNHEY, CDR2 SVGAGI. The CDR3 covers 15 residues. The sequencing input was peripheral blood. The sequence came from a woman aged 25 to 39 who had recovered from COVID-19. This chain joins TRBV6-5 and TRBJ1-1; tentatively, D is TRBD1 (5 bases). DNA for the CDR3: TGTGCCAGCAGTAAGGGGCCAGCATCGAACACTGAAGCTTTCTTT. This encodes CASSKGPASNTEAFF.